These 23 T cell receptor beta chains were all obtained from the same sample, sequenced in a study of response to subunit inactivated influenza vaccine. TCRdb itself ran the RT-PCR reads through MiXCR, one entry per CDR3 protein. Of approximately 530,000 distinct CDR3 sequences detected, 7.6% appear once; the ten largest clones hold approximately 12%. Sample: PBMCs from blood, taken roughly 24 months after vaccination. Receptor source: a man aged 50 to 69 who received an inactivated influenza vaccine.

The V gene is TRBV7-9, the J gene TRBJ1-1; possible D gene TRBD1, 5 bases. Germline CDR1 reads SEHNR; CDR2 reads FQNEAQ (reference sequence). With 2 bases removed from V and 2 bases from J, the gap between germline ends came to 9 bases. This CDR3 has 14 residues. Written as DNA, the CDR3 is TGTGCCAGCAGCTTAACACAGGCTAACACTGAAGCTTTCTTT. This translates into CASSLTQANTEAFF.

This clonotype has at least ten counts. This chain connects TRBV9 to TRBJ2-7; D is ambiguous. The germline gives CDR1 SGDLS, CDR2 YYNGEE. CDR3 length equals 13 residues. Trimming removed 4 bases from V and 6 bases from J, with 14 bases in between. The DNA of the CDR3 is TGTGCCAGCAGCTTAGGCATGGTCACCGAGCAGTACTTC. This translates into CASSLGMVTEQYF.

This chain joins TRBV2 and TRBJ2-3, with D possibly matching TRBD1 (6 bases). The V gene's germline CDR1 is SNHLY and CDR2 FYNNEI. This CDR3 spans 14 amino acids. The germline V and J ends were trimmed by 4 bases and 5 bases, with 13 bases remaining between them. The CDR3 loop reads CASSVVGARDTQYF. The CDR3 nucleotides read TGTGCCAGCAGTGTTGTGGGGGCGCGAGATACGCAGTATTTT.

In this sample, this clonotype turned up a few times. The CDR3 DNA sequence: TGTGCCAGCAGGCTGACTAGCGGGGCCAAAAACATTCAGTACTTC. It is translated as CASRLTSGAKNIQYF. The chain is built from TRBV12-3 or TRBV12-4 and TRBJ2-4; 10 bases map to TRBD2. The CDR3 totals 15 residues. Trimming took 6 bases from V and 1 from J; bases not matched to a gene: 3.

The table lists this clonotype with many counts. The genes are TRBV4-1 and TRBJ1-5; no clear D. V lost 4 bases, J lost 7 bases, and 11 bases lay in between. The germline V gene encodes CDR1 MGHRA and CDR2 YSYEKL. The CDR3 contains 13 residues. CDR3 sequence: CASSLRDRQPQHF. For the CDR3, the DNA is TGCGCCAGCAGCCTCAGAGATAGACAGCCCCAGCATTTT.

This clonotype was counted many times. V is TRBV7-2 and J is TRBJ2-3; possible D gene TRBD2, 6 bases. The germline V gene encodes CDR1 SGHTA and CDR2 FQGNSA. The CDR3 spans 15 residues. V lost 1 base to trimming and J lost 3 bases, with 11 bases between them. CDR3 bases: TGTGCCAGCAGCTTAGGTGGGACTGGTACAGATACGCAGTATTTT. Its translation is CASSLGGTGTDTQYF.

In this sample, this clonotype turned up many times. The chain links TRBV7-2 to TRBJ1-1; D gene uncertain. V lost 2 bases and J 3 bases, leaving 13 bases between the germline ends. Looked up from germline, CDR1 is SGHTA and CDR2 is FQGNSA. This CDR3 has 15 amino acids. CDR3 nucleotides: TGTGCCAGCAGCTTAAACAATCTCGGGGACACTGAAGCTTTCTTT. It encodes CASSLNNLGDTEAFF.

This chain links TRBV10-3 with TRBJ2-2; 8 nucleotides agree with TRBD2. Unmatched junction bases numbered 5, after V lost 6 bases and J lost 2 bases. CDR1 ENHRY and CDR2 SYGVKD come from the germline V gene. The CDR3 spans 15 residues. The chain's CDR3 is CAISQAGANTGELFF. The CDR3 DNA sequence: TGTGCCATCAGCCAAGCGGGAGCCAACACCGGGGAGCTGTTTTTT.

This clonotype was counted at least ten times. This rearrangement joins TRBV7-6 to TRBJ1-1; D not resolved. Per germline, CDR1 SGHVS and CDR2 FNYEAQ. V was trimmed by 4 bases and J by 0 bases, leaving 15 bases between them. The CDR3 has 16 amino acids. CDR3 residues: CASSSRSGILNTEAFF. DNA of the CDR3: TGTGCCAGCAGCTCCCGGTCCGGAATATTGAACACTGAAGCTTTCTTT.

This clonotype was counted only a few times. One junction end disagrees with the germline gene, perhaps due to a read error. The chain is built from TRBV5-1 and TRBJ2-1; D is possibly TRBD1 (8 bases). Looked up from germline, CDR1 is SGHRS and CDR2 is YFSETQ. The CDR3 is made up of 21 amino acids. CDR3 residues: CACSLSSLTGDGEGRLNEQFF. The CDR3 nucleotides are TGCGCCTGCAGCTTGTCCTCCTTGACAGGGGACGGGGAGGGCCGTCTGAATGAGCAGTTCTTC. The variable domain in full, with the rest retrieved from reference TRBV5-1 and TRBJ2-1, is KAGVTQTPRYLIKTRGQQVTLSCSPISGHRSVSWYQQTPGQGLQFLFEYFSETQRNKGNFPGRFSGRQFSNSRSEMNVSTLELGDSALYLCACSLSSLTGDGEGRLNEQFFGPGTRLTVL.

This chain connects TRBV15 to TRBJ2-3, with D possibly matching TRBD1 (6 bases). Germline V CDR1 and CDR2: LNHNV, YYDKDF (reference sequence). There are 15 residues in the CDR3. V was shortened by 0 bases and J by 11 bases, with 18 bases between the two germline ends. CDR3 sequence (DNA): TGTGCCACCAGCAGAGATCTCCAGGGGCGATTAAAGCAGTATTTT. This translates into CATSRDLQGRLKQYF.

This clonotype was found a few times. V and J are TRBV20-1 and TRBJ1-4, with TRBD1 identical over 8 bases. The CDR3 is 19 amino acids. Germline assignment: CDR1 DFQATT and CDR2 SNEGSKA (reference sequence). V shed 1 base, J shed 8 bases, and the junction held 21 bases outside the gene matches. CDR3 sequence reads: CSARGYYRDRQKSREKLFF. The CDR3 nucleotides are TGCAGTGCTAGAGGGTATTACCGGGACAGGCAAAAGAGTCGGGAAAAACTGTTTTTT.

The rearrangement links TRBV5-5 to TRBJ1-6; D might be TRBD1 (6 bases). V was cut by 4 bases and J by 10 bases, with 18 bases left in between. This CDR3 is built from 15 residues. Germline V gene sequence: CDR1 SGHKS, CDR2 YYEKEE (reference sequence). The CDR3 DNA sequence: TGTGCCAGCAGCATTGGACAGTGGGCGGTATCACCCCTCCACTTT. Amino acids: CASSIGQWAVSPLHF.

V usage is TRBV6-2 or TRBV6-3 and J usage is TRBJ2-3, with 8 bases lining up with TRBD2. Looked up from germline, CDR1 is MNHEY and CDR2 is SVGEGT. The CDR3 consists of 15 residues. Losses at the gene ends were 5 bases for V and 6 bases for J; bases not matched to a gene: 10. The CDR3 sequence is CASSLHSGSTDTQYF. The CDR3 nucleotides are TGTGCCAGCAGTCTTCACAGCGGGAGTACGGATACGCAGTATTTT.

This clonotype was detected only a few times. The rearrangement joins TRBV20-1 to TRBJ2-7; a weak D match, TRBD2 (6 bases). The V gene's germline CDR1 is DFQATT and CDR2 SNEGSKA (reference sequence). Trimming shortened V by 7 bases and J by 5 bases, and 18 bases separated the two germline ends. The CDR3 extends over 13 amino acids. CDR3 DNA sequence: TGCAGTGTCAAAGGGAGGTGGTTCAACGAGCAGTACTTC. Amino acids: CSVKGRWFNEQYF.

This clonotype was seen many times. J is TRBJ2-1 and V is TRBV5-1; D is possibly TRBD2 (6 bases). The CDR3 is 13 amino acids. Trimming pared 3 bases from V and 5 bases from J, leaving 9 bases between. CDR1 SGHRS and CDR2 YFSETQ come from the germline V gene. CDR3 sequence: CASSSGLNNEQFF. CDR3 sequence (DNA): TGCGCCAGCAGCTCGGGACTTAACAATGAGCAGTTCTTC.

This clonotype appeared many times. V usage is TRBV29-1 and J usage is TRBJ2-5; possible D gene TRBD2, 6 bases. The CDR3 consists of 13 residues. From germline, CDR1 is SQVTM and CDR2 ANQGSEA. Trimming took 8 bases from V and 1 from J, leaving 14 bases between them. The CDR3 loop reads CSTTRDSQETQYF. The CDR3, as DNA: TGCAGCACGACTCGGGACTCCCAAGAGACCCAGTACTTC.

In its sample, this clonotype was seen a few times. The gene calls are TRBV12-3 or TRBV12-4 and TRBJ1-2; possible D gene TRBD1, 5 bases. The CDR3 is 13 residues long. V was trimmed by 7 bases and J by 3 bases, leaving 12 bases between them. CDR3 DNA sequence: TGTGCCAGCACTGAGGGGCTTTACTATGGCTACACCTTC. Its protein product is CASTEGLYYGYTF.

This clonotype showed up just a few times. The rearrangement links TRBV12-3 or TRBV12-4 to TRBJ2-7; 7 bases fit TRBD1. The CDR3 has 13 amino acids. The trim removed 6 bases at V and 6 bases at J, leaving 8 bases unmatched. CDR3 nucleotides: TGTGCCAGCAGCTTTGGGCGACAGGGCGAGCAGTACTTC. This codes for CASSFGRQGEQYF.

The chain combines TRBV7-2 with TRBJ2-7; either TRBD1 or TRBD2 may supply D (5 bases each). CDR1 is SGHTA, CDR2 FQGNSA, per germline. The V end lost 5 bases, the J end lost 5 bases, and 10 bases lay between the germline ends. The CDR3 consists of 12 residues. For the CDR3, the DNA is TGTGCCAGCAGCCGGGACGTAAACGAGCAGTACTTC. As protein: CASSRDVNEQYF. The variable domain in full, with the rest retrieved from reference TRBV7-2 and TRBJ2-7, is GAGVSQSPSNKVTEKGKDVELRCDPISGHTALYWYRQSLGQGLEFLIYFQGNSAPDKSGLPSDRFSAERTGGSVSTLTIQRTQQEDSAVYLCASSRDVNEQYFGPGTRLTVT.

This clonotype was counted between two and nine times. V gene TRBV28 combines with J gene TRBJ1-2; perhaps TRBD1 as D (6 bases). The ends were cut back, 7 bases at V and 4 bases at J, with 13 bases in the middle. Germline lookup yields CDR1 MDHEN and CDR2 SYDVKM. The CDR3 is 13 residues long. This CDR3 reads CASTLDRVYGYTF. In DNA, the CDR3 is TGTGCCAGCACCTTGGACAGAGTCTATGGCTACACCTTC.

The chain is built from TRBV29-1 and TRBJ2-7; 7 bases align to TRBD2. The V and J ends lost 4 bases and 4 bases, in that order; junction bases with no gene match: 4. The CDR3 runs to 12 residues. CDR1 and CDR2 from the germline V gene are SQVTM and ANQGSEA. The CDR3 nucleotides read TGCAGCGTTGCCCCGGGGGGATACGAGCAGTACTTC. This encodes CSVAPGGYEQYF.

The V and J genes are TRBV5-1 and TRBJ2-1; 8 bases line up with TRBD2. CDR3 size: 16 residues. Looked up from germline, CDR1 is SGHRS and CDR2 is YFSETQ. The J segment lost 3 bases and the V segment lost 3 bases, leaving 8 bases of the junction unmatched. CDR3: CASSSDWRGVYNEQFF. Written as DNA, the CDR3 is TGCGCCAGCAGCTCTGACTGGCGGGGGGTCTACAATGAGCAGTTCTTC.